Shown below are 25 T cell receptor beta chains from a single sample sequenced in a study of tumor and adjacent non-tumor tissue in lung cancer. The template was RNA from unsorted bulk tissue. Three rounds of nested PCR, following a modified ARM-PCR protocol, produced the TCRbeta library. TCRdb analysed the multiplex PCR reads with MiXCR anew, one entry per CDR3 protein. The sample includes some 120,000 distinct CDR3 sequences, around three fifths of them seen just once. The sequenced sample consisted of lung tumor tissue. Receptor source: a man in his thirties or forties with non-small cell lung cancer.

The sample holds one count of this clonotype. This may stem from a read error, because a much larger clone lies one nucleotide away. The chain recombines TRBV4-2 with TRBJ1-6; 7 nucleotides agree with TRBD1. The germline V gene encodes CDR1 LGHNA and CDR2 YNFKEQ. The CDR3 contains 17 residues. CDR3 protein: CVSSQVQTGNVYSPLHF. As DNA, the CDR3 is TGTGTCAGCAGCCAAGTTCAGACAGGGAATGTATATTCACCCCTCCACTTT.

The genes are TRBV7-8 and TRBJ1-6; D is unclear. The V end lost 5 bases, the J end lost 9 bases, and 11 bases lay between the germline ends. In germline, CDR1 is SGHVS, CDR2 FQNEAQ. The CDR3 is 13 amino acids. The CDR3 DNA reads as TGTGCCAGCAGCCCGCTATGGGGTTCACCCCTCCACTTT. Translation gives CASSPLWGSPLHF.

The chain links TRBV11-2 to TRBJ2-1; D may be TRBD2 (6 bases). The CDR3 sequence is 13 residues long. The germline V gene encodes CDR1 SGHAT and CDR2 FQNNGV. V gave up 11 bases and J gave up 6 bases, with 17 bases separating them. CDR3 protein: CAAPRRGLNEQFF. The DNA for the CDR3 is TGTGCCGCCCCACGGCGGGGCCTCAATGAGCAGTTCTTC.

As for this clonotype: Since a much larger clone is just one base distant, this may be a read error. The rearrangement uses TRBV6-1 and TRBJ1-2; the match to TRBD1 covers 8 bases. From germline, CDR1 is MNHNS and CDR2 SASEGT. The CDR3 length is 14 residues. V shed 2 bases, J shed 5 bases, and the junction held 4 bases outside the gene matches. The CDR3 DNA is TGTGCCAGCAGTGAATGGGACAGGAGTTATGGCTACACCTTC. Residues: CASSEWDRSYGYTF.

The chain combines TRBV4-1 with TRBJ2-2; TRBD1 or TRBD2 may be the D gene (5 bases each). CDR1 and CDR2 (germline): MGHRA, YSYEKL. Trimming shortened V by 0 bases and J by 3 bases, and 14 bases separated the two germline ends. This CDR3 is 17 amino acids long. As DNA, the CDR3 is TGCGCCAGCAGCCAAGATAGCGTGGGGGTGCACACCGGGGAGCTGTTTTTT. As protein: CASSQDSVGVHTGELFF.

Ten or more counts support this clonotype. This chain connects TRBV4-1 to TRBJ1-2; 7 nucleotides align to TRBD1. V was pared by 4 bases and J by 4 bases, with 3 bases of the junction left unmatched. The CDR3 has 13 residues. CDR1 and CDR2 from the germline V gene are MGHRA and YSYEKL. The CDR3 bases are TGCGCCAGCAGCCCGGACAGGCTCTATGGCTACACCTTC. Its translation is CASSPDRLYGYTF.

Regarding this clonotype: Compared with germline, one end of the junction differs, possibly owing to a read error. The gene calls are TRBV11-2 and TRBJ2-1; D is unresolved. Germline CDR1 and CDR2: SGHAT and FQNNGV. CDR3 length: 12 residues. The chain's CDR3 is CASSLDRSEQFF. As DNA, the CDR3 is TGTGCCAGTAGCTTAGACCGGAGTGAGCAGTTCTTC.

The V and J genes are TRBV19 and TRBJ2-1; a possible D gene is TRBD2 (6 bases). The CDR3 runs 14 residues. Trimming removed 4 bases at V and 7 bases at J, with 14 bases between. Germline V gene lookup returns CDR1 LNHDA and CDR2 SQIVND (reference sequence). The CDR3: CASSSGKEVNEQFF. The CDR3 DNA is TGTGCCAGTAGTAGCGGGAAGGAGGTGAATGAGCAGTTCTTC.

This clonotype was counted between two and nine times. A read error may explain this, as a much larger clone is one base away. The V and J genes are TRBV11-3 and TRBJ2-1, with D perhaps TRBD2 (5 bases). CDR1 is SGHNT, CDR2 YENEEA, per germline. The CDR3 has 15 amino acids. V dropped 0 bases and J dropped 9 bases, with 15 bases sitting between them. The CDR3 nucleotides read TGTGCCAGCAGCTTAGAGGGGTCTAGCCCGTCTGAGCAGTTCTTC. This sequence encodes CASSLEGSSPSEQFF.

On this clonotype: One end of the junction is discordant with germline, which a read error may explain. The chain joins TRBV4-3 to TRBJ2-3, with D perhaps being TRBD1 or TRBD2 (5 bases each). The CDR3 has 19 residues. CDR1 is LGHNA, CDR2 YSLEER, per germline. The chain's CDR3 is CASSQESAGRSMGTDTRYF. CDR3 coding DNA: TGTGCCAGCAGTCAAGAATCTGCAGGGAGATCTATGGGCACAGATACGCGGTATTTT.

This clonotype was detected once. This chain joins TRBV6-5 and TRBJ1-1; unclear D gene. The CDR3 sequence is 10 residues long. Trimming shortened V by 10 bases and J by 7 bases, and 10 bases separated the two germline ends. Germline V gene lookup returns CDR1 MNHEY and CDR2 SVGAGI. The CDR3 sequence is CATREIEAFF. Written as DNA, the CDR3 is TGTGCCACCAGAGAGATTGAAGCTTTCTTT.

By proportion, this clonotype is medium-sized. The chain has TRBV5-4 and TRBJ2-1, with D possibly being TRBD1 or TRBD2 (5 bases each). CDR3 length: 15 amino acids. Trimming took off 0 bases at V and 4 bases at J, with 11 bases between the two ends. The germline V gene encodes CDR1 SGHNT and CDR2 YYREEE (reference sequence). CDR3 residues: CASSLAGTVYNEQFF. The DNA of the CDR3 is TGTGCCAGCAGCTTGGCCGGGACGGTTTACAATGAGCAGTTCTTC.

The CDR3 DNA follows: TGCAGTGCCCCACCCGATGACAGGGTACGCAATGAGCAGTTCTTC. Its translation: CSAPPDDRVRNEQFF. This sequence joins TRBV20-1 and TRBJ2-1; the match to TRBD1 covers 7 bases. Germline trimming cut 6 bases from V and 6 bases from J; bases unmatched to any gene: 14. The CDR3 has 15 residues. Germline assignment: CDR1 DFQATT and CDR2 SNEGSKA (reference sequence).

Concerning this clonotype itself: A much bigger clone sits one base away, suggesting this may be a read error. The chain has TRBV4-1 and TRBJ1-1; 10 bases align to TRBD1. Unmatched junction bases numbered 3, after V lost 4 bases and J lost 10 bases. This CDR3 region has 12 residues. Germline CDR1 reads MGHRA; CDR2 reads YSYEKL. The CDR3 reads CASSRGTGVAFF. The CDR3 DNA sequence: TGCGCCAGCAGCCGAGGGACAGGGGTAGCTTTCTTT.

The V and J genes are TRBV20-1 and TRBJ2-5, with D perhaps matching TRBD2 (5 bases). Trimming removed 3 bases at V and 0 bases at J, with 17 bases between. This CDR3 contains 16 residues. Germline assignment: CDR1 DFQATT and CDR2 SNEGSKA (reference sequence). Here the CDR3 reads CSASVGESLNQETQYF. Written as DNA, the CDR3 is TGCAGTGCTAGTGTTGGGGAGAGTCTAAACCAAGAGACCCAGTACTTC.

About this clonotype itself: A much more abundant neighbour one base away suggests this may be a read error. The chain combines TRBV29-1 with TRBJ2-1; tentatively, D is TRBD1 or TRBD2 (6 bases each). CDR1 is SQVTM and CDR2 is ANQGSEA in the germline V gene. This CDR3 comprises 14 residues. V was trimmed by 6 bases and J by 4 bases, leaving 16 bases between them. The CDR3, as DNA: TGCAGCGTCGGAGGGGGGCTTCAATACAATGAGCAGTTCTTC. Protein sequence: CSVGGGLQYNEQFF.

The rearrangement joins TRBV20-1 to TRBJ2-1, with TRBD2 matching over 13 bases. The V segment lost 4 bases and the J segment 2 bases; nucleotides outside the gene matches: 14. The CDR3 is 19 residues long. Germline CDR1 is DFQATT and CDR2 is SNEGSKA (reference sequence). CDR3 nucleotide sequence: TGCAGTGCTATATGTGGACGGACTAGCGGGAGCTGGACCTACAATGAGCAGTTCTTC. Its translation is CSAICGRTSGSWTYNEQFF.

Details on this clonotype: A read error may produce the germline difference seen at one junction end. The chain recombines TRBV30 with TRBJ2-2; 7 bases agree with TRBD2. The CDR3 length is 14 residues. Germline V gene lookup returns CDR1 GTSNPN and CDR2 SVGIG (reference sequence). CDR3 residues: CAWMAGETTGKLFF. CDR3 nucleotide sequence: TGTGCCTGGATGGCGGGGGAGACCACCGGGAAGCTGTTTTTT.

The chain carries TRBV12-3 or TRBV12-4 and TRBJ2-7; D remains ambiguous. V was clipped by 3 bases and J by 6 bases, with 15 bases between them. CDR3 length equals 14 residues. The CDR3 is CASSFQVGFFEQYF. The CDR3 nucleotides are TGTGCCAGCAGTTTTCAAGTGGGCTTCTTCGAGCAGTACTTC.

Concerning this clonotype itself: A much larger clone is a single base away; this may be a read error. The chain recombines TRBV5-6 with TRBJ1-5, with D possibly being TRBD1 (6 bases). Germline CDR1 and CDR2: SGHDT and YYEEEE. The CDR3 extends over 14 amino acids. CDR3 DNA sequence: TGTGCCAGCAGCTGGGGGGGGGACAATCAGTCCCAGCATTTT. Protein: CASSWGGDNQSQHF.

As regards this clonotype: Germline and junction disagree at one end, which may indicate a read error. This chain's CDR3 is CTSRVTGNTGELFF. The CDR3 DNA sequence: TGTACCAGCAGAGTGACAGGGAACACCGGAGAGCTGTTTTTT. The chain links TRBV6-6 to TRBJ2-2; 7 bases align to TRBD1. This CDR3 spans 14 amino acids. Germline assignment: CDR1 MNHNY and CDR2 SVGAGI (reference sequence).

The sample holds one count of this clonotype. The chain carries TRBV5-1 and TRBJ2-1; 9 positions match TRBD2. The CDR3 consists of 16 residues. Per germline, CDR1 SGHRS and CDR2 YFSETQ. V shed 7 bases, J shed 3 bases, and the junction held 11 bases outside the gene matches. The CDR3 nucleotides read TGCGCCAGCTCTAGCGGGAACCCCACCTACTACAATGAGCAGTTCTTC. Protein sequence: CASSSGNPTYYNEQFF.

On this clonotype itself: This may stem from a read error, because a much larger clone lies one nucleotide away. This chain joins TRBV5-6 and TRBJ2-1; D not certain. The CDR3 totals 15 residues. CDR1 and CDR2 (germline): SGHDT, YYEEEE. Written as DNA, the CDR3 is TGTGCCAACAGCTTGGCGGCCCGGCCTGGGAATGAGCAGTTCTTC. Amino acid sequence: CANSLAARPGNEQFF.

The sample holds one count of this clonotype. Germline is not matched at one junction end, which may reflect a read error. V usage is TRBV20-1 and J usage is TRBJ2-2, with 8 bases matching TRBD2. Germline lookup yields CDR1 DFQATT and CDR2 SNEGSKA (reference sequence). The CDR3 consists of 14 residues. This chain's CDR3 is CSGRERGSTGKLFF. CDR3 coding DNA: TGCAGTGGTAGAGAGCGGGGGAGCACCGGGAAGCTGTTTTTT.

Notes on this clonotype: The junction does not match germline at one end; this may be a read error. The chain has TRBV7-9 and TRBJ2-1; D not resolved. Looked up from germline, CDR1 is SEHNR and CDR2 is FQNEAQ (reference sequence). The CDR3 is 17 amino acids. The CDR3 loop is CTSNPPTGSISYNEQFF. The CDR3 bases are TGTACCAGCAATCCTCCGACTGGTTCAATCTCCTACAATGAGCAGTTCTTC.